This T cell receptor beta chain emerged from a study of beta chain features in type 1 diabetes. Study as a whole: The samples had 100 million to 140 million sorted cells examined in all. General study points: For patients, the naive, central memory and Treg TCRB repertoires appeared more alike than for healthy donors. Overrepresentation of cells with high TCR expression could result from cDNA sequencing. There was a moderate but significant shortening of TCRB CDR3s in all four CD4+ subsets of Type 1 diabetes patients.

Expressed TCRB transcripts were sequenced because the entire RNA isolate underwent reverse transcription. This table comes from immunoSEQ multiplex PCR, and its TCRdb copy is limited to in-frame clones, with some not included. The top ten clones hold roughly 0.6% of a sample with over 150,000 clones, more than 10% of them seen once. CDR1 and CDR2 from the germline V gene are SGHTA and FQGTGA. The CDR3 runs to 15 residues. With 4 bases removed from V and 4 bases from J, the gap between germline ends came to 15 bases. Worth noting for this clone: Its antigen is as yet unknown.

This chain connects TRBV7-3 to TRBJ2-3, with a possible D match to TRBD1 (5 bases). The sequence was obtained from a woman younger than 30 in good health. Material for sequencing was central memory CD4+ T cells from blood. The CDR3 here is CASSSNSQGSDTQYF. CDR3 sequence (DNA): TGTGCCAGCAGCTCAAATTCCCAGGGATCAGATACGCAGTATTTT. Looking up the rest from reference TRBV7-3 and TRBJ2-3 gives the full variable domain: GAGVSQTPSNKVTEKGKYVELRCDPISGHTALYWYRQSLGQGPEFLIYFQGTGAADDSGLPNDRFFAVRPEGSVSTLKIQRTERGDSAVYLCASSSNSQGSDTQYFGPGTRLTVL.